The sequence of this T cell receptor beta chain was determined in a study of T-cell reconstitution after alpha-beta-depleted transplantation in children. This clonotype was detected only a few times. After removal of 4 bases from V and 7 bases from J, the junction contained 10 bases not matched to a gene. The CDR3 has 16 residues. Unique molecular identifiers featured in how the TCRbeta library was prepared. TCRdb passed the PCR reads through MiXCR, listing each CDR3 protein once. The sample has approximately 490,000 distinct CDR3 sequences; roughly an eighth are singletons. The receptor was isolated from a human donor who donated a stem cell graft to a child with combined immunodeficiency. V usage is TRBV12-3 or TRBV12-4 and J usage is TRBJ2-7; TRBD2 matches 13 bases. Sequenced material: PBMCs from the stem cell graft donor, taken from the stem cell graft. CDR3 loop: CASSSYTSGRGWEQYF. The CDR3 nucleotides read TGTGCCAGCAGTTCATATACTAGCGGGAGGGGTTGGGAGCAGTACTTC.